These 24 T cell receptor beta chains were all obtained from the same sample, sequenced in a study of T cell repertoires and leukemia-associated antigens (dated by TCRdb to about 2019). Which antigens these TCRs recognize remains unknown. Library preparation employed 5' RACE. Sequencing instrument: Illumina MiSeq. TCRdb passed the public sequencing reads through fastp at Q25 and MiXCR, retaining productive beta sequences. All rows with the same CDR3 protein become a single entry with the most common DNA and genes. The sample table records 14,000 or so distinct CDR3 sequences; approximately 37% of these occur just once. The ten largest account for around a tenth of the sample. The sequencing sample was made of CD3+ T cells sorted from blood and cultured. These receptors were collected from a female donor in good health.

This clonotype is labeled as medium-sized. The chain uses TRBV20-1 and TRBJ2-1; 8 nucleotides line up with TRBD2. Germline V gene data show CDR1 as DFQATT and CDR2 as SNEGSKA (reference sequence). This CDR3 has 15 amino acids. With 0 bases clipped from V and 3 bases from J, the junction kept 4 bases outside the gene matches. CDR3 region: CSARDTSGRYNEQFF. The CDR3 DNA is TGCAGTGCTAGAGATACTAGCGGTCGCTACAATGAGCAGTTCTTC.

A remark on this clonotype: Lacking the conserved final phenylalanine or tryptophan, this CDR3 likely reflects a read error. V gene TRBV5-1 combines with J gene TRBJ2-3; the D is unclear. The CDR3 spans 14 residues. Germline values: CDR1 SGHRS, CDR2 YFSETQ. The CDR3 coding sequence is TGTGCCAGCAGCTTTGGTATCAGCGCAGATACGCAGTATCTT. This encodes CASSFGISADTQYL.

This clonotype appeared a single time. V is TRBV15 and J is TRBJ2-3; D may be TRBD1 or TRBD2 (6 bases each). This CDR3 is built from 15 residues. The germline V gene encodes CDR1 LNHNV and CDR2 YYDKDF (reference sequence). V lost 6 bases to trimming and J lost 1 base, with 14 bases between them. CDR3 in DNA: TGTGCCACCAGAAAAGGGGGGTCCGGCACAGATACGCAGTATTTT. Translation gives CATRKGGSGTDTQYF.

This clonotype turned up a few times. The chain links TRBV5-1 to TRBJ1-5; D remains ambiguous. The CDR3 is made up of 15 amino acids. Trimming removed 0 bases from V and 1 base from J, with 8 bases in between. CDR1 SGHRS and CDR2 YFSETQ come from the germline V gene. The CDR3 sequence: CASSLGSNSNQPQHF. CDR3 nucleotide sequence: TGCGCCAGCAGCTTGGGGAGTAACAGCAATCAGCCCCAGCATTTT.

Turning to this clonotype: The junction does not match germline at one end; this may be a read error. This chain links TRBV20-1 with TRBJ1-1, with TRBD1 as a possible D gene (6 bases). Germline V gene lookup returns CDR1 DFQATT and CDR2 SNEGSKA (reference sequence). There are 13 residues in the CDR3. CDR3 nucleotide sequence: TGCAGTGCGGAGACAGGCCTGGACACTGGAGCTTTCTTT. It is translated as CSAETGLDTGAFF.

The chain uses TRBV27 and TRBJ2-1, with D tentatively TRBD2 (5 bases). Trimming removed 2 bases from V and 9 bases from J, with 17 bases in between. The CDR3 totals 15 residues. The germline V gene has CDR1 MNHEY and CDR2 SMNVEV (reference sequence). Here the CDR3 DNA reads TGTGCCAGCAGTTTACTAGCCCTAGGGAACAGTGAGCAGTTCTTC. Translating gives CASSLLALGNSEQFF.

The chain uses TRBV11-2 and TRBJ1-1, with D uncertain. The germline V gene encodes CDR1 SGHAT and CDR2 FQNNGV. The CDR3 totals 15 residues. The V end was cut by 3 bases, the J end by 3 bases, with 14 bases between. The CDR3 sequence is CASSFVRVMDTEAFF. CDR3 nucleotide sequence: TGTGCCAGCAGCTTTGTACGGGTGATGGACACTGAAGCTTTCTTT.

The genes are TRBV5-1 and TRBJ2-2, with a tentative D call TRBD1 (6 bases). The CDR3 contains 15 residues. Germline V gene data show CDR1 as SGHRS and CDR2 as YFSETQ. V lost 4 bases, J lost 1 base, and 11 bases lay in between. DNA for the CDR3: TGCGCCAGCAGCCGACAGGTTGGGAACACCGGGGAGCTGTTTTTT. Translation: CASSRQVGNTGELFF.

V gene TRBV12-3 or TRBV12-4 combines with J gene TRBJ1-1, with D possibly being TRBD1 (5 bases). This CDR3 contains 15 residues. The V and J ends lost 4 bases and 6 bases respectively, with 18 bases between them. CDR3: CASSSNPGLPAEAFF. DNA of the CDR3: TGTGCCAGCAGTTCCAACCCGGGACTGCCAGCTGAAGCTTTCTTT.

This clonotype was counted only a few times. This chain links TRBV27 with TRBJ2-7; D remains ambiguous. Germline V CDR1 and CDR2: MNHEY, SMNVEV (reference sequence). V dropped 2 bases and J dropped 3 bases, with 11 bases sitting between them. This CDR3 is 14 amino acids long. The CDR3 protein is CASSLRGFNYEQYF. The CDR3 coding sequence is TGTGCCAGCAGTTTACGCGGCTTTAACTACGAGCAGTACTTC.

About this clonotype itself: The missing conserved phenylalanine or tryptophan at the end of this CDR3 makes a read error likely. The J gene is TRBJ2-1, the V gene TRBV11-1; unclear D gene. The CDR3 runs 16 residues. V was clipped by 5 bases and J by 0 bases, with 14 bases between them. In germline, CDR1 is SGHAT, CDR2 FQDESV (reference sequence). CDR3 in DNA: TGTGCCAGCAGCATAAACCTCGAGAGCTCCTACAATGAGCAGTTCTCC. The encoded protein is CASSINLESSYNEQFS.

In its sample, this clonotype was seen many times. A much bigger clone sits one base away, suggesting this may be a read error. The CDR3 DNA reads TGCAGTGCTAAAGATGCGGTCAGATTAAGCAATCAGCCCCGGCATTTT. Translated, it gives CSAKDAVRLSNQPRHF. The chain carries TRBV20-1 and TRBJ1-5; D call uncertain. Germline CDR1 is DFQATT and CDR2 is SNEGSKA (reference sequence). This CDR3 is 16 amino acids long.

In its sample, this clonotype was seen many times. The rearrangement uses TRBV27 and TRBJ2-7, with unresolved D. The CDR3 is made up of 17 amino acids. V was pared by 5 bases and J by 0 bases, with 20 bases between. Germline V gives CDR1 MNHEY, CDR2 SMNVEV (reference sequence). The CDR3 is CASSRPSGSRTSYEQYF. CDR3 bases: TGTGCCAGCAGTAGACCATCCGGGTCTCGAACCTCCTACGAGCAGTACTTC.

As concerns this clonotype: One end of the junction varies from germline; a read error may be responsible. The CDR3 coding sequence is TGTGCCAGCAGTCCAACCGAGGGACTAGCGGATTACCATTACAATGAGCAGTCCTTC. This translates into CASSPTEGLADYHYNEQSF. The chain carries TRBV27 and TRBJ2-1, with 11 bases aligning to TRBD2. The germline gives CDR1 MNHEY, CDR2 SMNVEV (reference sequence). The CDR3 consists of 19 residues.

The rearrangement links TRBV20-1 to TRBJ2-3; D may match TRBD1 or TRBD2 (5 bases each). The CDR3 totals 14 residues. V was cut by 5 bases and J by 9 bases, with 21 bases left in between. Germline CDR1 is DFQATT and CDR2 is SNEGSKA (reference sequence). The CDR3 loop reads CSAYTSASTGTQYF. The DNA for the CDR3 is TGCAGTGCTTACACTAGTGCTAGCACAGGCACGCAGTATTTT.

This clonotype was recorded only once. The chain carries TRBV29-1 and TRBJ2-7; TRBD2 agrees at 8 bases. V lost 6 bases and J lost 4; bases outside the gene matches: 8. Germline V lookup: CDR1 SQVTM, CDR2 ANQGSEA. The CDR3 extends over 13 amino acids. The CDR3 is CSVGGGRSYEQYF. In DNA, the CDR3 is TGCAGCGTCGGGGGCGGGAGGAGTTACGAGCAGTACTTC.

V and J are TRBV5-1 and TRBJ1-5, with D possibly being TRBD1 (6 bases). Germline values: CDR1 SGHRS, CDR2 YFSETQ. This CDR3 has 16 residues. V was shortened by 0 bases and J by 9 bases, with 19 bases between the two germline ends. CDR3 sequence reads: CASSLDGGAKGRPQHF. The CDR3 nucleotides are TGCGCCAGCAGCTTGGACGGGGGGGCTAAGGGTCGGCCCCAGCATTTT.

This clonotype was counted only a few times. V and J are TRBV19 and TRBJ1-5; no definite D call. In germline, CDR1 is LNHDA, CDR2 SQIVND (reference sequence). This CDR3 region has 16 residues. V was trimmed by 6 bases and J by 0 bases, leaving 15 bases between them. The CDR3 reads CASSSGGSHSNQPQHF. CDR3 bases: TGTGCCAGTAGCTCCGGTGGGTCTCATAGCAATCAGCCCCAGCATTTT.

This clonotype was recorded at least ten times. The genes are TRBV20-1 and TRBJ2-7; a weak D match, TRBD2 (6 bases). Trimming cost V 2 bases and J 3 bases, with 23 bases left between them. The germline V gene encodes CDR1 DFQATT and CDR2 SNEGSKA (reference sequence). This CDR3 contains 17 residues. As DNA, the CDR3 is TGCAGTGCTAGATGGACGACTAGTGGGAGTTTCTTCTACGAGCAGTACTTC. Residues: CSARWTTSGSFFYEQYF.

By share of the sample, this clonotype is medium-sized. CDR3 sequence (DNA): TGTGCCAGCAGCTCCCGTATAGGACTAGAGAGCGAGCAGTACTTC. Protein sequence: CASSSRIGLESEQYF. The chain couples TRBV9 to TRBJ2-7; 7 bases line up with TRBD2. The V gene end was trimmed by 4 bases and the J gene end by 6 bases; junction bases not matched to a gene: 13. The CDR3 has 15 residues. The V gene's germline CDR1 is SGDLS and CDR2 YYNGEE.

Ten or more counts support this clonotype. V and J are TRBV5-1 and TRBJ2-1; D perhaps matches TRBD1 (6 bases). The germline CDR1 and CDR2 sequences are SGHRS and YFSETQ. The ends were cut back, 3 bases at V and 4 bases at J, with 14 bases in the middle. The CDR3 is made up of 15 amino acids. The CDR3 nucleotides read TGCGCCAGCAGCTCTCCCGCCAGGGGATACAATGAGCAGTTCTTC. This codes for CASSSPARGYNEQFF.

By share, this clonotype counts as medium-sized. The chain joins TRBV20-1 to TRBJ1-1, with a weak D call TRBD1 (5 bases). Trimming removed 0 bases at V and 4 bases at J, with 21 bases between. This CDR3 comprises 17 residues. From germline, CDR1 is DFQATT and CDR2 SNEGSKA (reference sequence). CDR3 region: CSARELVQDLTGTEAFF. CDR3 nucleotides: TGCAGTGCTAGAGAATTGGTACAGGATCTTACAGGCACTGAAGCTTTCTTT.

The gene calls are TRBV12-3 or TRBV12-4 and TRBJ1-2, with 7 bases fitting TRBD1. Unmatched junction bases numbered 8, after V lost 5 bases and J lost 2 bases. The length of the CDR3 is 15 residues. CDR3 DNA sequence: TGTGCCAGCAGTCCCCGGGACAGCTTGAACTATGGCTACACCTTC. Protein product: CASSPRDSLNYGYTF.

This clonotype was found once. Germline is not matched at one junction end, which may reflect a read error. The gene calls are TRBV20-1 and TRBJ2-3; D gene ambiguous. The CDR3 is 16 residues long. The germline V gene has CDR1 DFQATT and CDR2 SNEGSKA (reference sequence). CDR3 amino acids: CSADPRGRTISDAQYF. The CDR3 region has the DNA TGCAGTGCCGACCCTCGAGGCAGGACCATTTCAGATGCGCAGTATTTT.